Following are 20 T cell receptor beta chains from one sample sequenced in a study of T-cell memory formation after mild COVID-19. Each CDR3 protein is one row after TCRdb ran MiXCR on the 5' RACE reads. Of roughly 200,000 distinct CDR3 sequences listed, 16% were seen once; the top ten hold roughly 1.9%. The sequencing sample was made of PBMCs or a T cell subset sorted from them (not recorded which). Source of these receptors: an adult woman who had mild COVID-19 (a few samples of this study predate the infection). Cell type and time point are not known.

The table lists this clonotype with a few counts. The rearrangement links TRBV12-3 or TRBV12-4 to TRBJ2-5; D call uncertain. Trimming stripped 9 bases from V and 0 bases from J, with 11 bases between. The CDR3 totals 13 residues. The CDR3 DNA reads TGTGCCAGTGGGCTAGGGTACCAAGAGACCCAGTACTTC. It translates to CASGLGYQETQYF.

This clonotype was seen a handful of times. This chain joins TRBV7-2 and TRBJ2-2; D call uncertain. The germline gives CDR1 SGHTA, CDR2 FQGNSA. V gave up 7 bases and J gave up 1 base, with 4 bases separating them. The CDR3 extends over 12 amino acids. The CDR3 protein is CASTLNTGELFF. The CDR3 nucleotides read TGTGCCAGCACCTTGAACACCGGGGAGCTGTTTTTT.

The sample holds many counts of this clonotype. The chain couples TRBV3-1 to TRBJ2-7, with 13 bases aligning to TRBD2. Losses at the gene ends were 4 bases for V and 3 bases for J; bases not matched to a gene: 3. Germline CDR1 and CDR2: LGHDT and YNNKEL (reference sequence). This CDR3 has 15 amino acids. The CDR3 DNA reads TGTGCCAGCAGCCCCCGGACTAGCGGGAGCTACGAGCAGTACTTC. This sequence encodes CASSPRTSGSYEQYF.

This clonotype showed up many times. The rearrangement links TRBV12-3 or TRBV12-4 to TRBJ2-1; unclear D gene. Trimming took off 6 bases at V and 1 base at J, with 7 bases between the two ends. The CDR3 sequence is 13 residues long. The DNA of the CDR3 is TGTGCCAGCAGGCAGGCTTCCTACAATGAGCAGTTCTTC. Its translation: CASRQASYNEQFF.

The chain couples TRBV20-1 to TRBJ1-5; the match to TRBD1 covers 8 bases. V shed 5 bases and J 3 bases; nucleotides not matched to a gene: 6. The CDR3 has 14 amino acids. Germline V gene data show CDR1 as DFQATT and CDR2 as SNEGSKA (reference sequence). The CDR3 here is CSAGGTGPNQPQHF. The CDR3 region has the DNA TGCAGTGCTGGAGGGACAGGCCCCAATCAGCCCCAGCATTTT.

This clonotype was counted only a few times. The rearrangement joins TRBV12-3 or TRBV12-4 to TRBJ2-1, with D possibly called TRBD1 or TRBD2 (6 bases each). The germline V and J ends were trimmed by 6 bases and 10 bases, with 19 bases remaining between them. The CDR3 extends over 14 amino acids. The CDR3 loop reads CASSRVAGAGEQFF. The CDR3 nucleotides read TGTGCCAGCAGCAGAGTGGCAGGGGCGGGGGAGCAGTTCTTC.

In its sample, this clonotype was seen a few times. J is TRBJ2-6 and V is TRBV5-1; D gene unclear. The CDR3 spans 17 residues. V was shortened by 0 bases and J by 0 bases, with 10 bases between the two germline ends. The V gene's germline CDR1 is SGHRS and CDR2 YFSETQ. CDR3 DNA: TGCGCCAGCAGCTTGGTGGCAGTTAACTCTGGGGCCAACGTCCTGACTTTC. Translating gives CASSLVAVNSGANVLTF.

In this sample, this clonotype turned up a few times. The chain couples TRBV11-2 to TRBJ2-3; perhaps TRBD2 as D (6 bases). The CDR3 sequence is 15 residues long. Trimming shortened V by 4 bases and J by 1 base, and 12 bases separated the two germline ends. Germline assignment: CDR1 SGHAT and CDR2 FQNNGV. CDR3 region: CASSSQRRGTDTQYF. The CDR3 DNA follows: TGTGCCAGCAGCTCCCAGCGGAGGGGCACAGATACGCAGTATTTT.

This clonotype appeared many times. The V call is TRBV6-1, the J call TRBJ2-7; no reliable D call. The V end was cut by 6 bases, the J end by 5 bases, with 11 bases between. The V gene's germline CDR1 is MNHNS and CDR2 SASEGT. This CDR3 is 12 amino acids long. The CDR3 spells CASRPVAHEQYF. The DNA for the CDR3 is TGTGCCAGCAGACCAGTGGCCCACGAGCAGTACTTC.

This clonotype was recorded at least ten times. The chain employs TRBV5-1 and TRBJ2-5; the match to TRBD1 covers 9 bases. CDR1 is SGHRS and CDR2 is YFSETQ in the germline V gene. J was trimmed by 4 bases and V by 0 bases; bases with no gene match: 10. The CDR3 totals 17 residues. The CDR3 bases are TGCGCCAGCAGCTTGGGGGAAGGGACAGGGAACGGAGAGACCCAGTACTTC. This codes for CASSLGEGTGNGETQYF.

The V gene is TRBV5-1, the J gene TRBJ1-2; D unresolved. The germline CDR1 and CDR2 sequences are SGHRS and YFSETQ. The CDR3 loop spans 12 amino acids. V shed 1 base and J shed 5 bases, with 6 bases lying between them. The CDR3 nucleotides are TGCGCCAGCAGCTTGTACAGTTATGGCTACACCTTC. It specifies CASSLYSYGYTF.

The chain recombines TRBV18 with TRBJ2-7; D may be TRBD2 (5 bases). This CDR3 is built from 14 residues. The germline V gene has CDR1 KGHSH and CDR2 LQKENI. With 3 bases removed from V and 0 bases from J, the gap between germline ends came to 9 bases. The CDR3, as DNA: TGTGCCAGCTCACCGGGGAGTTCCTCCTACGAGCAGTACTTC. Encoded protein: CASSPGSSSYEQYF.

This clonotype showed up many times. The chain combines TRBV29-1 with TRBJ2-3, with D perhaps TRBD2 (5 bases). The CDR3 runs 14 residues. Trimming stripped 6 bases from V and 3 bases from J, with 16 bases between. CDR1 SQVTM and CDR2 ANQGSEA come from the germline V gene. CDR3 sequence reads: CSVPREGKTDTQYF. CDR3 sequence (DNA): TGCAGCGTACCCAGAGAGGGAAAAACAGATACGCAGTATTTT.

The CDR3 DNA reads TGTGCCAGCAGCTCTGGACTCAGGGCCGGGGAGCTGTTTTTT. Its protein is CASSSGLRAGELFF. The V call is TRBV7-9, the J call TRBJ2-2; possibly TRBD1 or TRBD2 for D (5 bases each). V lost 4 bases and J lost 6, with 12 bases in between. CDR1 and CDR2 (germline): SEHNR, FQNEAQ (reference sequence). This CDR3 spans 14 amino acids.

The chain is built from TRBV5-5 and TRBJ1-2; tentatively, D is TRBD1 (6 bases). The ends were cut back, 0 bases at V and 2 bases at J, with 11 bases in the middle. Germline CDR1 and CDR2: SGHKS and YYEKEE (reference sequence). This CDR3 has 15 residues. The CDR3 DNA follows: TGTGCCAGCAGCTTGGCAGGGGCTCCGAACTATGGCTACACCTTC. Translated, it gives CASSLAGAPNYGYTF.

J is TRBJ2-2 and V is TRBV6-2 or TRBV6-3; 11 bases are a match to TRBD2. Germline-derived CDR1 and CDR2 are MNHEY and SVGEGT. V trimming: 7 bases; J trimming: 0 bases; junction bases outside the gene matches: 7. CDR3 length equals 17 residues. The CDR3 sequence: CASKRTSGRPNTGELFF. As DNA, the CDR3 is TGTGCCAGCAAACGAACTAGCGGGAGACCGAACACCGGGGAGCTGTTTTTT.

A few counts support this clonotype. V gene TRBV12-3 or TRBV12-4 combines with J gene TRBJ1-6, with a tentative D call TRBD1 (5 bases). CDR3 length: 13 amino acids. V was shortened by 5 bases and J by 10 bases, with 12 bases between the two germline ends. The CDR3 nucleotides are TGTGCCAGCAGTGAGGACAACGGGTCACCCCTCCACTTT. The encoded protein is CASSEDNGSPLHF.

The V gene is TRBV5-4, the J gene TRBJ2-3, with no clear D. The CDR3 length is 13 residues. Germline V lookup: CDR1 SGHNT, CDR2 YYREEE (reference sequence). Trimming took 4 bases from V and 8 from J, leaving 14 bases between them. The DNA for the CDR3 is TGTGCCAGCAGCCCACCGACCGGTGGTACGCAGTATTTT. It codes for CASSPPTGGTQYF. Filled out from reference TRBV5-4 and TRBJ2-3, the complete variable domain reads ETGVTQSPTHLIKTRGQQVTLRCSSQSGHNTVSWYQQALGQGPQFIFQYYREEENGRGNFPPRFSGLQFPNYSSELNVNALELDDSALYLCASSPPTGGTQYFGPGTRLTVL.

V gene TRBV25-1 combines with J gene TRBJ2-7; tentative D call: TRBD2 (5 bases). Germline CDR1 reads MGHDK; CDR2 reads SYGVNS. The CDR3 has 12 residues. V shed 3 bases and J shed 4 bases, with 7 bases lying between them. Here the CDR3 DNA reads TGTGCCAGCAGTGACCGGACTTACGAGCAGTACTTC. Translation: CASSDRTYEQYF.

The V gene is TRBV6-5, the J gene TRBJ2-7; the D gene is possibly TRBD1 (5 bases). CDR1 MNHEY and CDR2 SVGAGI come from the germline V gene. V lost 6 bases to trimming and J lost 2 bases, with 20 bases between them. CDR3 length equals 16 residues. The CDR3 region is CASSLKYATETYEQYF. The DNA of the CDR3 is TGTGCCAGCAGCCTAAAATATGCGACAGAAACCTACGAGCAGTACTTC.